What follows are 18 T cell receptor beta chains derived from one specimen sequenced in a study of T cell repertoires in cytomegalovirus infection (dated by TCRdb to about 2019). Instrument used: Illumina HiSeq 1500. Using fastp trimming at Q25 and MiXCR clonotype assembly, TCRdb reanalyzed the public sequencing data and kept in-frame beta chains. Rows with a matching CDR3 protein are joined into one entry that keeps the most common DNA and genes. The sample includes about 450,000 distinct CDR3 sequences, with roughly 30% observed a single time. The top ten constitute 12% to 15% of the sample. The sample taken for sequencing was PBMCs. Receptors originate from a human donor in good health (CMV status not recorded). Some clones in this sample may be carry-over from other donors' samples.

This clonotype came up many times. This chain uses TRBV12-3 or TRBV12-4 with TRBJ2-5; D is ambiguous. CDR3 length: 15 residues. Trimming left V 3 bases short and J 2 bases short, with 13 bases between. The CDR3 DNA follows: TGTGCCAGCAGTTTCTCGTCTAGTCCGCAAGAGACCCAGTACTTC. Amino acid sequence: CASSFSSSPQETQYF.

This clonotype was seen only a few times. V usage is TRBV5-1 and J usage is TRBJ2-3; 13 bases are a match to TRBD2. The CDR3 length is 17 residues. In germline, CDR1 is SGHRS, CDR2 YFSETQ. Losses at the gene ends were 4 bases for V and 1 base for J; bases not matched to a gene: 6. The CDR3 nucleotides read TGCGCCAGCAGCGTGGGACTAGCGGGGCACGGCACAGATACGCAGTATTTT. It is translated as CASSVGLAGHGTDTQYF.

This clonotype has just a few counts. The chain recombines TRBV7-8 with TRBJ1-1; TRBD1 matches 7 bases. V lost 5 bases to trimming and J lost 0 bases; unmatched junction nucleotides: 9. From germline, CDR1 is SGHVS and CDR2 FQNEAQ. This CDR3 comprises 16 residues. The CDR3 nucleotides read TGTGCCAGCAGCCAATATAAGGGACAGATGAACACTGAAGCTTTCTTT. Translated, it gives CASSQYKGQMNTEAFF.

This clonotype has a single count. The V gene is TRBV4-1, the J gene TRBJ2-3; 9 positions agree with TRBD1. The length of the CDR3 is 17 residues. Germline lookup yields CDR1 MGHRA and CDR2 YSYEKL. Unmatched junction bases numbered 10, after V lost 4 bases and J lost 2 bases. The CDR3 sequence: CASSLDPQGAPTDTQYF. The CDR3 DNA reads TGCGCCAGCAGCCTCGACCCACAGGGGGCCCCCACAGATACGCAGTATTTT.

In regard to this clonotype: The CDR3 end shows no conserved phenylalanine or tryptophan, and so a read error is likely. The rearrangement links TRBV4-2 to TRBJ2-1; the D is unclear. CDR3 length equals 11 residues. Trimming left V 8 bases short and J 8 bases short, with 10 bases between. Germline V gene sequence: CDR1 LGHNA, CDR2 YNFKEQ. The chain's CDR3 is CASSSRDEQFL. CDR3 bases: TGTGCCAGCTCTTCTAGAGATGAGCAGTTCTTA.

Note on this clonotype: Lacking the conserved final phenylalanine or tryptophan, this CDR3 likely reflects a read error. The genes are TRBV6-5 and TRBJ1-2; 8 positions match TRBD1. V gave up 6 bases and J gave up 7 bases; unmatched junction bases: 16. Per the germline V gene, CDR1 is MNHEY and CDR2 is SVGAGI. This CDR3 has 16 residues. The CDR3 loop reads CASRAGQGPLIFGYTL. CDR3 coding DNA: TGTGCCAGCAGGGCCGGACAGGGCCCCCTGATTTTTGGCTACACCTTA.

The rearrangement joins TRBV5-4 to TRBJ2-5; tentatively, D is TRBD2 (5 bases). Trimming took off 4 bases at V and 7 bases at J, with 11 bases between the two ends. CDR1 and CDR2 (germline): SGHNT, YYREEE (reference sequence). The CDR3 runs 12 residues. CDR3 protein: CASSLFRGTQYF. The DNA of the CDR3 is TGTGCCAGCAGCCTATTCCGGGGGACCCAGTACTTC.

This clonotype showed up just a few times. The DNA for the CDR3 is TGTGCCAGCAGCTTAGCGGGACAGGATATCTACGAGCAGTACTTC. It translates to CASSLAGQDIYEQYF. The chain employs TRBV7-2 and TRBJ2-7, with 8 bases fitting TRBD1. Germline CDR1 reads SGHTA; CDR2 reads FQGNSA. Trimming at V came to 0 bases and at J to 3 bases, leaving 4 bases not matched to a gene. The CDR3 covers 15 residues.

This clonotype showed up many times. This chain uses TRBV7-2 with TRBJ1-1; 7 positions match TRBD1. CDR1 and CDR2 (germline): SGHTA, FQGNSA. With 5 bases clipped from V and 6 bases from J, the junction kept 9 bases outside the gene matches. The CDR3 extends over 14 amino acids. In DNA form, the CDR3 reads TGTGCCAGCAGCCCTAGGGGGCGATGGGCTGAAGCTTTCTTT. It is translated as CASSPRGRWAEAFF.

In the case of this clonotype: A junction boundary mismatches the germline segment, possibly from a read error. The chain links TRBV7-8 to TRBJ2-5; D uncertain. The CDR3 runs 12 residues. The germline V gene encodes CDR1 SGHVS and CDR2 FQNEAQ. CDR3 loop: CASSLAAETQDF. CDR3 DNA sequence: TGTGCCAGCAGCTTAGCTGCGGAGACCCAGGACTTC.

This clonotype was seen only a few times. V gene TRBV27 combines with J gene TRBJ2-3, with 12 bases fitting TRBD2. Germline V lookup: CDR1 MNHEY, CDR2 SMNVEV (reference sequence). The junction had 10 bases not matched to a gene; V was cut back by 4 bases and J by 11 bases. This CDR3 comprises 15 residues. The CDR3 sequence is CASSYRLAGAGVQYF. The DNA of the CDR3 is TGTGCCAGCAGTTATCGACTAGCGGGGGCCGGAGTGCAGTATTTT.

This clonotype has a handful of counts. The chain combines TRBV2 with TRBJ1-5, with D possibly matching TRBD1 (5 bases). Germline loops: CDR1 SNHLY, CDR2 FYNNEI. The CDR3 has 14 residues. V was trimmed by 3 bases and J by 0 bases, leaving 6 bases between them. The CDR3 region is CASSEGDSNQPQHF. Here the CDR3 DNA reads TGTGCCAGCAGTGAGGGGGATAGCAATCAGCCCCAGCATTTT.

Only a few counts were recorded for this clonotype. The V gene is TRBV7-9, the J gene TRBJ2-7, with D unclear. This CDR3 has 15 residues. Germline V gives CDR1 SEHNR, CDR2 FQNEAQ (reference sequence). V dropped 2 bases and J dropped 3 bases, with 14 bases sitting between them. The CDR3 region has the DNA TGTGCCAGCAGCTTAAAAGGGCCTCCGTTCTACGAGCAGTACTTC. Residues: CASSLKGPPFYEQYF.

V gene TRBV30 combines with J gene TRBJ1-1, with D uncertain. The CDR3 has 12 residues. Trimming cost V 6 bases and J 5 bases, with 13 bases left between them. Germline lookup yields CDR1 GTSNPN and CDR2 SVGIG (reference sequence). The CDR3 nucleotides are TGTGCCTGCTCGCGGTGGAAAACTGAAGCTTTCTTT. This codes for CACSRWKTEAFF.

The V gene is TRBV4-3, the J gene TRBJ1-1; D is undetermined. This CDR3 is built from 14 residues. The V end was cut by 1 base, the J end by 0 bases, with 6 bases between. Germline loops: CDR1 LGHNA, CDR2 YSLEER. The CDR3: CASSQGQMNTEAFF. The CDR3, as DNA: TGCGCCAGCAGCCAAGGGCAGATGAACACTGAAGCTTTCTTT.

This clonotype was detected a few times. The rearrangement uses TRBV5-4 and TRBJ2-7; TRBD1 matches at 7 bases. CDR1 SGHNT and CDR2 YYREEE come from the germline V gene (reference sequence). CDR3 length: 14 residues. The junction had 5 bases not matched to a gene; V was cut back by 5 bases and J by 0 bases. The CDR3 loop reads CASSRDSPSYEQYF. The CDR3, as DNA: TGTGCCAGCAGTCGGGACAGCCCCTCCTACGAGCAGTACTTC.

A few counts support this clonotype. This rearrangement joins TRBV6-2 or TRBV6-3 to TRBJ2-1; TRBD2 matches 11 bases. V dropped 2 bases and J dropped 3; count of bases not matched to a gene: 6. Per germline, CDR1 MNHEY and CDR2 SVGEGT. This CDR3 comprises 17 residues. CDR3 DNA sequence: TGTGCCAGCAGTTACCGATCTAGCGGGGGGCACTACAATGAGCAGTTCTTC. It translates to CASSYRSSGGHYNEQFF.

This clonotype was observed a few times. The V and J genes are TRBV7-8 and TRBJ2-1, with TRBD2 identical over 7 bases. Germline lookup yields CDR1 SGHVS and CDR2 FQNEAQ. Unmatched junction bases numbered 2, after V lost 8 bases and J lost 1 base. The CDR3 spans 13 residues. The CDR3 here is CASGGGSYNEQFF. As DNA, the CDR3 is TGTGCCAGCGGGGGGGGGTCCTACAATGAGCAGTTCTTC. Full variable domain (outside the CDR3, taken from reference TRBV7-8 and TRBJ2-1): GAGVSQSPRYKVAKRGQDVALRCDPISGHVSLFWYQQALGQGPEFLTYFQNEAQLDKSGLPSDRFFAERPEGSVSTLKIQRTQQEDSAVYLCASGGGSYNEQFFGPGTRLTVL.